The T cell receptor (beta chain) under discussion was sequenced for a study of blood T cell repertoires in COVID-19. Study-wide context: From the United States, Italy and Spain came samples of acute and convalescent COVID-19. The analysed material was cDNA or gDNA that came from T cells, B-cell-depleted T cells, or PBMCs.

Original data processing: Amplification from reference gene primers served as the basis for estimated nucleated cell counts. Assay used: immunoSEQ multiplex PCR; TCRdb lists only in-frame clones, some missing. D and trimming were read from the DNA, whereas the V and J calls and clone size are those reported in that table. The repertoire holds roughly 120,000 clones, roughly 82% seen once, with 16% in the top ten. The germline gives CDR1 SGHRS, CDR2 YFSETQ. CDR3 length: 13 residues. The V end lost 0 bases, the J end lost 4 bases, and 5 bases lay between the germline ends. Specimen: peripheral blood. This chain joins TRBV5-1 and TRBJ1-5; D remains ambiguous. The sequence was collected from a woman between 55 and 75 years old with acute or convalescent COVID-19. The CDR3 region is CASSLERNQPQHF. The CDR3 DNA follows: TGCGCCAGCAGCTTGGAGAGGAATCAGCCCCAGCATTTT.